This T cell receptor (beta chain) was obtained from a study of cytomegalovirus exposure and HLA in healthy donors. Study-level points and caveats: The later analysis indicated that the majority of CMV-associated TCR beta chains appeared HLA-restricted. The number of N-insertions in an Asian-associated ancestry cluster was reportedly below the roughly 670-donor mean in a later analysis.

The CDR3 totals 16 residues. Germline V gene lookup returns CDR1 MNHEY and CDR2 SMNVEV (reference sequence). V lost 9 bases and J lost 0, with 20 bases in between. This clone was counted between two and nine times. What it binds is unknown. PCR was performed using 60 Vbeta and 13 Jbeta primers. This table comes from immunoSEQ multiplex PCR, and its TCRdb copy is limited to in-frame clones, with some not included. Of some 120,000 clones listed, under 70% were seen once; the top ten hold just over 8.5%. The material sequenced was PBMCs. The V call is TRBV27, the J call TRBJ2-5; tentatively, D is TRBD1 (7 bases). This receptor was identified in a man under 40 in good health and CMV-seropositive. CDR3 nucleotides: TGTGCCAGTACCCCGCACAGGGGACTGTACCAAGAGACCCAGTACTTC. As protein: CASTPHRGLYQETQYF.